One sample yielded the 16 T cell receptor beta chains listed below, sequenced in a study of cytomegalovirus exposure and HLA in healthy donors. A multiplex PCR was run with 60 Vbeta primers and 13 Jbeta primers. Assay used: immunoSEQ multiplex PCR; TCRdb lists only in-frame clones, some missing. Here the sample spans 95,000 to 150,000 clones, about four fifths being singletons. Sequences were obtained from PBMCs. These receptor sequences come from a female donor in good health and CMV-seropositive.

The chain employs TRBV11-2 and TRBJ2-2; unclear D gene. The germline V gene encodes CDR1 SGHAT and CDR2 FQNNGV. Trimming cost V 1 base and J 3 bases, with 12 bases left between them. This CDR3 region has 16 residues. The CDR3 is CASSLGHLLYTGELFF. The CDR3 nucleotides read TGTGCCAGCAGCTTAGGACACTTATTATACACCGGGGAGCTGTTTTTT.

This clone was detected only once. One end of the junction is discordant with germline, which a read error may explain. V is TRBV30 and J is TRBJ2-2; 8 nucleotides match TRBD1. Per the germline V gene, CDR1 is GTSNPN and CDR2 is SVGIG (reference sequence). The CDR3 is made up of 12 amino acids. DNA of the CDR3: TGTGCCTGGAATGGCGGAACAGGGGGGCTGTTTTTT. Translated: CAWNGGTGGLFF.

This clone was seen a few times. The chain carries TRBV7-8 and TRBJ2-2; the match to TRBD2 covers 7 bases. The V and J ends lost 0 bases and 3 bases, in that order; junction bases with no gene match: 4. This CDR3 region has 16 residues. Germline V CDR1 and CDR2: SGHVS, FQNEAQ. The CDR3 bases are TGTGCCAGCAGCTTAGCCCCGCGGGGGTACACCGGGGAGCTGTTTTTT. Protein product: CASSLAPRGYTGELFF.

The V and J genes are TRBV6-4 and TRBJ1-1; D is undetermined. The CDR3 has 13 residues. Trimming pared 5 bases from V and 1 base from J, leaving 8 bases between. CDR1 is MRHNA and CDR2 is SNTAGT in the germline V gene. The CDR3 DNA sequence: TGTGCCAGCAGTCGGCAGGCGAACACTGAAGCTTTCTTT. Protein sequence: CASSRQANTEAFF.

This chain uses TRBV5-1 with TRBJ2-5; 7 positions match TRBD2. V was clipped by 6 bases and J by 5 bases; unmatched bases: 10. Germline CDR1 reads SGHRS; CDR2 reads YFSETQ. This CDR3 is 14 amino acids long. The CDR3 is CASTPGGGGETQYF. The CDR3 nucleotides read TGCGCCAGCACCCCTGGGGGGGGTGGGGAGACCCAGTACTTC.

The chain recombines TRBV18 with TRBJ2-7; D perhaps matches TRBD1 (5 bases). Germline V gives CDR1 KGHSH, CDR2 LQKENI. This CDR3 spans 13 amino acids. Trimming removed 3 bases at V and 7 bases at J, with 13 bases between. The CDR3 sequence: CASSPLTGGEQYF. In nucleotides, the CDR3 is TGTGCCAGCTCACCGTTAACAGGCGGAGAGCAGTACTTC.

V is TRBV15 and J is TRBJ2-5; 9 bases align to TRBD1. The CDR3 runs 22 residues. J gave up 2 bases and V 3 bases, and 25 bases lay outside the gene matches. CDR1 and CDR2 from the germline V gene are LNHNV and YYDKDF (reference sequence). The DNA of the CDR3 is TGTGCCACCAGCAGGCCGCGGGGAAAGGGACAGGGCCTCGCCTGGATACAAGAGACCCAGTACTTC. Its protein product is CATSRPRGKGQGLAWIQETQYF.

This chain uses TRBV7-6 with TRBJ2-3, with D possibly matching TRBD2 (6 bases). The CDR3 totals 15 residues. With 6 bases removed from V and 5 bases from J, the gap between germline ends came to 18 bases. Germline CDR1 is SGHVS and CDR2 is FNYEAQ. The CDR3 DNA sequence: TGTGCCAGCAGACCAGGGAGGACTACCCGAGATACGCAGTATTTT. Translation gives CASRPGRTTRDTQYF.

The chain joins TRBV18 to TRBJ1-1; possible D gene TRBD1, 5 bases. Germline lookup yields CDR1 KGHSH and CDR2 LQKENI. The CDR3 spans 12 residues. Trimming shortened V by 5 bases and J by 5 bases, and 9 bases separated the two germline ends. This CDR3 is CASSGGGTEAFF. CDR3 coding DNA: TGTGCCAGCTCAGGGGGAGGTACTGAAGCTTTCTTT.

The J gene is TRBJ2-1, the V gene TRBV9, with TRBD2 identical over 10 bases. The CDR3 sequence is 15 residues long. The germline V gene encodes CDR1 SGDLS and CDR2 YYNGEE. Unmatched junction bases numbered 3, after V lost 3 bases and J lost 3 bases. CDR3 DNA: TGTGCCAGCAGCGGTAGCGGGGGGCGCTACAATGAGCAGTTCTTC. Protein sequence: CASSGSGGRYNEQFF. Combining the CDR3 with reference TRBV9 and TRBJ2-1 gives the whole variable domain DSGVTQTPKHLITATGQRVTLRCSPRSGDLSVYWYQQSLDQGLQFLIQYYNGEERAKGNILERFSAQQFPDLHSELNLSSLELGDSALYFCASSGSGGRYNEQFFGPGTRLTVL.

The chain has TRBV13 and TRBJ2-7, with 9 bases identical to TRBD1. V trimming: 6 bases; J trimming: 3 bases; junction bases outside the gene matches: 9. Germline lookup yields CDR1 PRHDT and CDR2 FYEKMQ (reference sequence). The CDR3 spans 15 residues. For the CDR3, the DNA is TGTGCCAGCAGATCGTCCGGGACAGGGCACTACGAGCAGTACTTC. It translates to CASRSSGTGHYEQYF.

The genes are TRBV5-4 and TRBJ1-6; 11 nucleotides align to TRBD1. The CDR3 spans 16 residues. V dropped 5 bases and J dropped 7; count of bases not matched to a gene: 8. The germline V gene encodes CDR1 SGHNT and CDR2 YYREEE (reference sequence). CDR3 loop: CASRDGQGARNSPLHF. CDR3 DNA sequence: TGTGCCAGCAGGGACGGACAGGGGGCTAGAAATTCACCCCTCCACTTT.

V and J are TRBV28 and TRBJ1-2; weak D call: TRBD1 (6 bases). Looked up from germline, CDR1 is MDHEN and CDR2 is SYDVKM. Trimming pared 7 bases from V and 0 bases from J, leaving 18 bases between. This CDR3 comprises 16 residues. In DNA form, the CDR3 reads TGTGCCAGCACCTCGGACAAAGGGGGAGCTAACTATGGCTACACCTTC. Its protein is CASTSDKGGANYGYTF.

CDR3 loop: CASSEQGVGYGYTF. CDR3 nucleotide sequence: TGTGCCAGCAGTGAACAGGGGGTCGGCTATGGCTACACCTTC. This chain links TRBV6-1 with TRBJ1-2; 7 nucleotides line up with TRBD1. Germline-derived CDR1 and CDR2 are MNHNS and SASEGT. The CDR3 length is 14 residues. V gave up 2 bases and J gave up 4 bases; unmatched junction bases: 4.

This chain uses TRBV10-3 with TRBJ1-5, with D hard to call. This CDR3 has 17 amino acids. The germline V gene encodes CDR1 ENHRY and CDR2 SYGVKD. V was trimmed by 2 bases and J by 6 bases, leaving 20 bases between them. The CDR3 bases are TGTGCCATCAGTGAGGCCCAAGCAGAGAGGGCGGGTCAGCCCCAGCATTTT. Amino acids: CAISEAQAERAGQPQHF.

J is TRBJ1-3 and V is TRBV7-2; D gene uncertain. The ends were cut back, 5 bases at V and 2 bases at J, with 13 bases in the middle. The CDR3 sequence is 15 residues long. Per the germline V gene, CDR1 is SGHTA and CDR2 is FQGNSA. The CDR3 DNA sequence: TGTGCCAGCAGCCCTAGCCGGGGAGCTGGAAACACCATATATTTT. Its translation is CASSPSRGAGNTIYF.